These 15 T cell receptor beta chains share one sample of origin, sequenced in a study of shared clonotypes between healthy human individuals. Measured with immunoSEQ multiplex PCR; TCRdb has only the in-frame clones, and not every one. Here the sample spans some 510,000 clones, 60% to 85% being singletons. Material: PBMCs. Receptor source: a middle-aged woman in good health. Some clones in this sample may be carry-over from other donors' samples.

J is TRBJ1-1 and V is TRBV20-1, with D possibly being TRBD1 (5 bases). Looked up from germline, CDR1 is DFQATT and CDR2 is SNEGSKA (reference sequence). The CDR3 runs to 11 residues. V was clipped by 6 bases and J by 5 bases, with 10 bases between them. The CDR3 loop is CSAGGFTEAFF. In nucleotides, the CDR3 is TGCAGTGCCGGGGGGTTTACTGAAGCTTTCTTT.

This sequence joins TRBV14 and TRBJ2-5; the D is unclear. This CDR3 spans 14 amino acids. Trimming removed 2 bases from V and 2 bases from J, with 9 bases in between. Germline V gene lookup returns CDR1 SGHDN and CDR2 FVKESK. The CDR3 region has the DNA TGTGCCAGCAGCCAACCACAAATACAAGAGACCCAGTACTTC. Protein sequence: CASSQPQIQETQYF. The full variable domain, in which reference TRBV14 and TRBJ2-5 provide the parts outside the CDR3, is EAGVTQFPSHSVIEKGQTVTLRCDPISGHDNLYWYRRVMGKEIKFLLHFVKESKQDESGMPNNRFLAERTGGTYSTLKVQPAELEDSGVYFCASSQPQIQETQYFGPGTRLLVL.

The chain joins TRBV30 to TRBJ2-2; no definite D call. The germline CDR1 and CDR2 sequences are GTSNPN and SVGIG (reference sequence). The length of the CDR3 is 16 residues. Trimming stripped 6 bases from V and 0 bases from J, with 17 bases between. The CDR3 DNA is TGTGCCTGCCACATGGGTGAGGCCCCGAACACCGGGGAGCTGTTTTTT. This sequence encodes CACHMGEAPNTGELFF.

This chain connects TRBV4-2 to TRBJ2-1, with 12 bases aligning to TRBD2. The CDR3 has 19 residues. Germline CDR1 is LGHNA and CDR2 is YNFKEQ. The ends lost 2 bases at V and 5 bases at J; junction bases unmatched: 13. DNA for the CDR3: TGTGCCAGCAGCCAACTTTTAGCCATCCTAGCGGGAGGGGACAATGAGCAGTTCTTC. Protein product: CASSQLLAILAGGDNEQFF.

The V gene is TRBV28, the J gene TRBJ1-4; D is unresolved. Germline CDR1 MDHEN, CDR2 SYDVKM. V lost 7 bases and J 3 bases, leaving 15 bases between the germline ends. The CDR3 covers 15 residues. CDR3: CASKQNGISNEKLFF. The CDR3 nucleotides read TGTGCCAGCAAACAAAACGGGATCTCTAATGAAAAACTGTTTTTT.

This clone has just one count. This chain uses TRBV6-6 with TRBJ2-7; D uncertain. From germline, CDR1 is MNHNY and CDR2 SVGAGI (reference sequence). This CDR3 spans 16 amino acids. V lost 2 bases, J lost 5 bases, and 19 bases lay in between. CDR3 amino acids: CASSYGAAILPNEQYF. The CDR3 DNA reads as TGTGCCAGCAGTTACGGCGCAGCGATTCTTCCTAACGAGCAGTACTTC.

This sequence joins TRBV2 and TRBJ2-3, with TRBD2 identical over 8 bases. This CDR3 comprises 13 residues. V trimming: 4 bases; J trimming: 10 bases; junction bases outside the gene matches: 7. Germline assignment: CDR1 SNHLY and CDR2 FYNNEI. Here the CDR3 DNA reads TGTGCCAGCAGTGGCACGGGACTAGTGGCGCAGTATTTT. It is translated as CASSGTGLVAQYF.

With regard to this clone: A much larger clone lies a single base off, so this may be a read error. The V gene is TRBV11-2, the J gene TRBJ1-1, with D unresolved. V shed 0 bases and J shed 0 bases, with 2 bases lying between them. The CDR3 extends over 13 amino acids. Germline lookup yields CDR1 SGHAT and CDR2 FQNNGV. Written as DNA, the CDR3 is TGTGCCAGCAGCTTAGACATGAACACTGAAGCTTTCTTT. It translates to CASSLDMNTEAFF.

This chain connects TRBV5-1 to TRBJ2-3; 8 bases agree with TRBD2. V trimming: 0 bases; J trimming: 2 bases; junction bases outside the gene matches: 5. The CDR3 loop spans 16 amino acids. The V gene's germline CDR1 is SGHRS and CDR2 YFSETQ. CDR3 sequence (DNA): TGCGCCAGCAGCTTGGATTTACTAGCGGCCACAGATACGCAGTATTTT. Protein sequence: CASSLDLLAATDTQYF.

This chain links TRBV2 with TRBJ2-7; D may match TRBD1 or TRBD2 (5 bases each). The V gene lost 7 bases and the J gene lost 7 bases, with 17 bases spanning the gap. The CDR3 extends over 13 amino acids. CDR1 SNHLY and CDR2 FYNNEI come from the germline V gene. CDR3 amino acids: CASIPGPAREQYF. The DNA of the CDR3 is TGTGCCAGCATACCGGGACCCGCCAGGGAGCAGTACTTC.

The CDR3 sequence: CASSLTAGGSNQPQHF. CDR3 bases: TGCGCCAGCAGCCTTACGGCGGGGGGATCAAATCAGCCCCAGCATTTT. This chain links TRBV4-3 with TRBJ1-5, with D possibly being TRBD1 (5 bases). The CDR3 totals 16 residues. The V end was cut by 4 bases, the J end by 4 bases, with 17 bases between. The germline CDR1 and CDR2 sequences are LGHNA and YSLEER.

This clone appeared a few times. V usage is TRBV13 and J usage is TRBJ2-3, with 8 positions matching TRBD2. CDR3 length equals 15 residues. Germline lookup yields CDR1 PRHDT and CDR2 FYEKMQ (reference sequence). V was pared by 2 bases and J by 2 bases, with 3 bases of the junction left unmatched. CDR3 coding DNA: TGTGCCAGCAGCTTAACTAGCGGTGACACAGATACGCAGTATTTT. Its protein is CASSLTSGDTDTQYF.

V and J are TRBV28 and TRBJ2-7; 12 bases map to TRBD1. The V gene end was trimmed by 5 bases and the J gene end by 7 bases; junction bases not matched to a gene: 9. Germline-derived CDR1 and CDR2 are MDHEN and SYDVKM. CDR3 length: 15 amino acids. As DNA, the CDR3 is TGTGCCAGCAGTCCCCGAGGGGACAGGGGGCAAGAGCAGTACTTC. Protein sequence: CASSPRGDRGQEQYF. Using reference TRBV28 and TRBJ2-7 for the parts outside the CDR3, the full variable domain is DVKVTQSSRYLVKRTGEKVFLECVQDMDHENMFWYRQDPGLGLRLIYFSYDVKMKEKGDIPEGYSVSREKKERFSLILESASTNQTSMYLCASSPRGDRGQEQYFGPGTRLTVT.

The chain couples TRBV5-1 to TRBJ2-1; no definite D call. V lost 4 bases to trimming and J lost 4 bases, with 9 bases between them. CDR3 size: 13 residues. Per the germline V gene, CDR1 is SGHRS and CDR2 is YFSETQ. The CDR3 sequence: CASSADGYNEQFF. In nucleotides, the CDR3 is TGCGCCAGCAGCGCGGACGGGTACAATGAGCAGTTCTTC.

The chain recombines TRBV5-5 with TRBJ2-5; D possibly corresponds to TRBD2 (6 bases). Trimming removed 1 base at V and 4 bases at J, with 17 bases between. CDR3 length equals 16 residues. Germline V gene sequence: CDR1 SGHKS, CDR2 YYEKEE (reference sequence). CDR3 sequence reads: CASSLSTGALGETQYF. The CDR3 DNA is TGTGCCAGCAGCTTGTCAACGGGAGCGTTGGGAGAGACCCAGTACTTC.